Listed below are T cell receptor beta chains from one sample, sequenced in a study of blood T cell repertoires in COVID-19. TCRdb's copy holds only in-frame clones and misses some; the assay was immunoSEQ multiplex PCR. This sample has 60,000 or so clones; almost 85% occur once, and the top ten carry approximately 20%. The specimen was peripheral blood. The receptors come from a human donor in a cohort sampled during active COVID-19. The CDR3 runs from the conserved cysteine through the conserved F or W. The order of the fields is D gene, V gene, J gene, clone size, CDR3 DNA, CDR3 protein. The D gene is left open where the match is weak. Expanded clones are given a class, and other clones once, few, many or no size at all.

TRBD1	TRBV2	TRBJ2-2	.	TGTGCCAGCAGTGGGACAGGCAGAACCGGGGAGCTGTTTTTT	CASSGTGRTGELFF
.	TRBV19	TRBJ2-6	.	TGTGCCAGTAGTCCCAGGGTTTTCAGCTCTGGGGCCAACGTCCTGACTTTC	CASSPRVFSSGANVLTF
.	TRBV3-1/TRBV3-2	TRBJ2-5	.	TGTGCCAGTAAGACAGGGAGGTGGGAGACCCAGTACTTC	CASKTGRWETQYF
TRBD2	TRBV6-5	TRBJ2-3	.	TGTGCCAGCAGTTTGGGACTAGCGGGGGTCACAGATACGCAGTATTTT	CASSLGLAGVTDTQYF
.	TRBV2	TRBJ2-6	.	TGTGCCAGCAGTGGGTACAGCTCTGGGGCCAACGTCCTGACTTTC	CASSGYSSGANVLTF
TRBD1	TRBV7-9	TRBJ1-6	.	TGTGCCAGCAGCTTAGGGCGTATAGGACAGGGCCTGGGGTCACCCCTCCACTTT	CASSLGRIGQGLGSPLHF
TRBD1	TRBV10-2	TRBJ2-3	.	TGCGCCAGCAAGACAGGGCCAAACACAGATACGCAGTATTTT	CASKTGPNTDTQYF
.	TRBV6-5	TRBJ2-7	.	TGTGCCAGCAGCCCCGAGGGGGACGGGGAGCAGTACTTC	CASSPEGDGEQYF
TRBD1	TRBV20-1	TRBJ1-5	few	TGCAGTGCTAGTCGGACAGGGTATAATCAGCCCCAGCATTTT	CSASRTGYNQPQHF
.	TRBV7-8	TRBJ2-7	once	TGTGCCAGCAGCCAGCTGTACGAGCAGTACTTC	CASSQLYEQYF
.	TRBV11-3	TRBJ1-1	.	TGTGCCAGCAGCTTAGGGCCCCCCGGGGGCACTGAAGCTTTCTTT	CASSLGPPGGTEAFF
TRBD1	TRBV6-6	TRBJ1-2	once	TGTGCCAGTATAACAGGGGAACCCATTTCCTATGGCTACACCTTC	CASITGEPISYGYTF
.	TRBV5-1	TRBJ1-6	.	TGCGCCAGCAGCTTGGCAGGGCAGGGTGGGAATTCACCCCTCCACTTT	CASSLAGQGGNSPLHF
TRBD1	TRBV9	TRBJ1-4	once	TGTGCCAGCAGCGTAGGGGGGACAGGAAGTGGAAAACTGTTTTTT	CASSVGGTGSGKLFF
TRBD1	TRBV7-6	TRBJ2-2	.	TGTGCCAGCAGCTTAGGACAGGGGGGCACCGGGGAGCTGTTTTTT	CASSLGQGGTGELFF
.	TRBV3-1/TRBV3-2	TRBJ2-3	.	TGTGCCAGCCATCATAGCGTAGATACGCAGTATTTT	CASHHSVDTQYF